These 24 T cell receptor beta chains share one sample of origin, sequenced in a study of blood T cell repertoires in COVID-19. Profiling relied on immunoSEQ multiplex PCR, and the TCRdb table lists in-frame clones only, not all of them. The top ten hold 2.3% of the sample, which has around 120,000 clones, roughly 79% seen once. Material for sequencing was peripheral blood. The receptor source for this set is a man between 65 and 85 years old with acute or convalescent COVID-19.

CDR3 DNA: TGTGCCAGCAGCCCAACCGTCGGCGGGGGGGCCGAAGAGACCCAGTACTTC. Its translation: CASSPTVGGGAEETQYF. The V call is TRBV7-9, the J call TRBJ2-5; 9 positions agree with TRBD2. V was clipped by 5 bases and J by 3 bases; unmatched bases: 13. The CDR3 spans 17 residues. The germline CDR1 and CDR2 sequences are SEHNR and FQNEAQ (reference sequence).

The V call is TRBV6-5, the J call TRBJ1-4, with D hard to call. Germline lookup yields CDR1 MNHEY and CDR2 SVGAGI. This CDR3 contains 13 residues. The ends were cut back, 4 bases at V and 8 bases at J, with 11 bases in the middle. CDR3 residues: CASSSNHNEKLFF. For the CDR3, the DNA is TGTGCCAGCAGTTCGAACCACAACGAAAAACTGTTTTTT.

The chain recombines TRBV11-3 with TRBJ2-1, with 8 bases aligning to TRBD2. This CDR3 contains 17 residues. The ends lost 5 bases at V and 0 bases at J; junction bases unmatched: 9. Germline CDR1 is SGHNT and CDR2 is YENEEA. In DNA, the CDR3 is TGTGCCAGCAGCCCCCCGGGGGGGCCGAGCTCCTACAATGAGCAGTTCTTC. Protein: CASSPPGGPSSYNEQFF.

This chain links TRBV5-1 with TRBJ2-1, with 14 bases identical to TRBD2. This CDR3 spans 14 amino acids. V trimming: 3 bases; J trimming: 7 bases; junction bases outside the gene matches: 0. Germline-derived CDR1 and CDR2 are SGHRS and YFSETQ. Here the CDR3 DNA reads TGCGCCAGCAGCTGGACTAGCGGGGGGAATGAGCAGTTCTTC. The encoded protein is CASSWTSGGNEQFF.

The chain has TRBV7-2 and TRBJ2-7; 8 positions match TRBD2. The CDR3 has 16 amino acids. Germline values: CDR1 SGHTA, CDR2 FQGNSA. V shed 1 base and J 4 bases; nucleotides not matched to a gene: 9. This chain's CDR3 is CASSLGTSGGGYEQYF. In DNA, the CDR3 is TGTGCCAGCAGCTTAGGTACTAGCGGTGGGGGTTACGAGCAGTACTTC.

The rearrangement joins TRBV7-2 to TRBJ2-3, with 10 bases identical to TRBD2. This CDR3 spans 14 amino acids. The trim removed 6 bases at V and 8 bases at J, leaving 8 bases unmatched. CDR1 is SGHTA and CDR2 is FQGNSA in the germline V gene. In DNA form, the CDR3 reads TGTGCCAGCAGTCAAGCGGGGGGGCGATCTACGCAGTATTTT. It translates to CASSQAGGRSTQYF.

This clone was seen only a few times. The CDR3 nucleotides read TGTGCCAGCAGCGCCCCCGCTAGCGGGGGGTTCCGTTACCAAGAGACCCAGTACTTC. Amino acids: CASSAPASGGFRYQETQYF. The rearrangement uses TRBV9 and TRBJ2-5; 11 nucleotides align to TRBD2. The CDR3 is 19 residues long. Germline V gene lookup returns CDR1 SGDLS and CDR2 YYNGEE. V was pared by 3 bases and J by 0 bases, with 13 bases of the junction left unmatched.

The chain carries TRBV5-5 and TRBJ2-7, with D possibly matching TRBD1 (5 bases). Trimming pared 6 bases from V and 0 bases from J, leaving 10 bases between. The CDR3 runs 13 residues. CDR1 and CDR2 (germline): SGHKS, YYEKEE (reference sequence). CDR3 residues: CASKTVSSYEQYF. Written as DNA, the CDR3 is TGTGCCAGCAAGACAGTGAGCTCCTACGAGCAGTACTTC.

This clone was detected only once. The chain is built from TRBV7-8 and TRBJ2-7; D might be TRBD1 (5 bases). The germline V gene has CDR1 SGHVS and CDR2 FQNEAQ. V was trimmed by 5 bases and J by 5 bases, leaving 13 bases between them. This CDR3 has 13 residues. The CDR3 DNA reads TGTGCCAGCAGCCCCCCGGCCAGGGACGAGCAGTACTTC. It codes for CASSPPARDEQYF.

The chain combines TRBV11-3 with TRBJ2-1; D is possibly TRBD2 (5 bases). Germline V lookup: CDR1 SGHNT, CDR2 YENEEA. Trimming took 5 bases from V and 8 from J, leaving 7 bases between them. The CDR3 is 11 amino acids. CDR3 bases: TGTGCCAGCAGCGGAGCGGATGAGCAGTTCTTC. Protein sequence: CASSGADEQFF.

The chain links TRBV3-1 (or the pseudogene TRBV3-2) to TRBJ2-2; TRBD2 agrees at 13 bases. Germline assignment: CDR1 LGHDT and CDR2 YNNKEL (reference sequence). After removal of 7 bases from V and 7 bases from J, the junction contained 3 bases not matched to a gene. The CDR3 sequence is 14 residues long. In nucleotides, the CDR3 is TGTGCCAGCACCAGGACTAGCGGGGGCGGGGAGCTGTTTTTT. It codes for CASTRTSGGGELFF.

This chain links TRBV13 with TRBJ1-5; D gene uncertain. The CDR3 has 15 residues. The ends were cut back, 6 bases at V and 3 bases at J, with 15 bases in the middle. Germline loops: CDR1 PRHDT, CDR2 FYEKMQ (reference sequence). DNA of the CDR3: TGTGCCAGCAGTCTAAGTAGACTGGACAATCAGCCCCAGCATTTT. Amino acids: CASSLSRLDNQPQHF.

This clone occurred a few times. J is TRBJ2-7 and V is TRBV12-3 or TRBV12-4; TRBD1 is a possible D gene (6 bases). This CDR3 is built from 13 residues. The germline V and J ends were trimmed by 2 bases and 3 bases, with 8 bases remaining between them. The DNA of the CDR3 is TGTGCCAGCAGTTTACGGGACATCTACGAGCAGTACTTC. This codes for CASSLRDIYEQYF.

This rearrangement joins TRBV25-1 to TRBJ1-5; D is undetermined. V gave up 3 bases and J gave up 2 bases, with 8 bases separating them. The CDR3 has 14 amino acids. Germline CDR1 and CDR2: MGHDK and SYGVNS. As DNA, the CDR3 is TGTGCCAGCAGTGATGGGCGGGGCAATCAGCCCCAGCATTTT. It codes for CASSDGRGNQPQHF. The whole variable domain, remainder taken from reference TRBV25-1 and TRBJ1-5, is EADIYQTPRYLVIGTGKKITLECSQTMGHDKMYWYQQDPGMELHLIHYSYGVNSTEKGDLSSESTVSRIRTEHFPLTLESARPSHTSQYLCASSDGRGNQPQHFGDGTRLSIL.

This clone was detected a few times. J is TRBJ2-4 and V is TRBV21-1; the table's D call TRBD1 went unverified against the DNA. TRBV21-1 is reported as a pseudogene. This CDR3 has 19 amino acids. Written as DNA, the CDR3 is TGTGCCAGCAGCAAAGTTGAATTGCCTGACATTCTAGCCAAAAACATTCAGTACTTC. Its protein product is CASSKVELPDILAKNIQYF.

The CDR3 sequence: CATSGLLPYEQYF. In DNA, the CDR3 is TGTGCCACCTCGGGACTGCTTCCCTACGAGCAGTACTTC. The rearrangement links TRBV2 to TRBJ2-7; TRBD2 might be the D (6 bases). The V gene's germline CDR1 is SNHLY and CDR2 FYNNEI. V dropped 10 bases and J dropped 2 bases, with 15 bases sitting between them. This CDR3 comprises 13 residues.

Concerning this clone: At one of its ends the junction is not consistent with the germline gene, which may arise from a read error. The V and J genes are TRBV27 and TRBJ1-6; no reliable D call. Germline V lookup: CDR1 MNHEY, CDR2 SMNVEV (reference sequence). This CDR3 comprises 17 residues. The chain's CDR3 is CASGFPGFSSYNSPLHF. CDR3 DNA sequence: TGTGCCAGCGGTTTCCCGGGGTTCAGCTCCTATAATTCACCCCTCCACTTT.

V and J are TRBV5-5 and TRBJ2-7, with 8 bases lining up with TRBD2. V shed 1 base and J 2 bases; nucleotides not matched to a gene: 2. Germline CDR1 SGHKS, CDR2 YYEKEE (reference sequence). This CDR3 is 14 amino acids long. CDR3 sequence reads: CASSLTSGTYEQYF. Here the CDR3 DNA reads TGTGCCAGCAGCTTGACTAGCGGAACCTACGAGCAGTACTTC.

The chain recombines TRBV7-2 with TRBJ2-7; TRBD1 matches 12 bases. Unmatched junction bases numbered 4, after V lost 5 bases and J lost 2 bases. The CDR3 spans 15 residues. The germline CDR1 and CDR2 sequences are SGHTA and FQGNSA. The CDR3 DNA follows: TGTGCCAGCAGCCCGCGGGACAGGGGGCCCTACGAGCAGTACTTC. The encoded protein is CASSPRDRGPYEQYF. Filled out from reference TRBV7-2 and TRBJ2-7, the complete variable domain reads GAGVSQSPSNKVTEKGKDVELRCDPISGHTALYWYRQSLGQGLEFLIYFQGNSAPDKSGLPSDRFSAERTGGSVSTLTIQRTQQEDSAVYLCASSPRDRGPYEQYFGPGTRLTVT.

The chain uses TRBV15 and TRBJ2-3, with D perhaps TRBD2 (6 bases). The CDR3 covers 16 residues. Germline values: CDR1 LNHNV, CDR2 YYDKDF (reference sequence). V was pared by 0 bases and J by 6 bases, with 16 bases between. The CDR3 DNA reads TGTGCCACCAGCAGAGATCTTGTGCGGGAATGGGATACGCAGTATTTT. Its protein is CATSRDLVREWDTQYF.

The gene calls are TRBV5-1 and TRBJ1-2, with 8 bases matching TRBD1. This CDR3 contains 16 residues. Germline values: CDR1 SGHRS, CDR2 YFSETQ. V shed 0 bases, J shed 5 bases, and the junction held 9 bases outside the gene matches. CDR3 bases: TGCGCCAGCAGCTTGGGGGACAGGTTTCCCAATTATGGCTACACCTTC. Its protein is CASSLGDRFPNYGYTF.

The chain recombines TRBV25-1 with TRBJ2-7, with D unresolved. Germline assignment: CDR1 MGHDK and CDR2 SYGVNS. The CDR3 is 12 amino acids. V was cut by 5 bases and J by 7 bases, with 12 bases left in between. The CDR3 protein is CASSYSAREQYF. CDR3 coding DNA: TGTGCCAGCAGTTATTCTGCTAGGGAGCAGTACTTC.

The V call is TRBV6-1, the J call TRBJ1-2, with D maybe TRBD1 (6 bases). The CDR3 is made up of 13 amino acids. Between the trimmed V and J ends, which lost 2 bases and 3 bases, there was a span of 7 bases. Per germline, CDR1 MNHNS and CDR2 SASEGT. Written as DNA, the CDR3 is TGTGCCAGCAGTGAACCAGGGGACTATGGCTACACCTTC. Encoded protein: CASSEPGDYGYTF.

CDR3 nucleotides: TGTGCCAGCAGTTTAGGGCGGGGGGGTTTGGTCACTGAAGCTTTCTTT. Translation gives CASSLGRGGLVTEAFF. This chain connects TRBV27 to TRBJ1-1; D is perhaps TRBD1 (5 bases). This CDR3 is built from 16 residues. CDR1 is MNHEY, CDR2 SMNVEV, per germline (reference sequence). V lost 2 bases and J lost 4, with 17 bases in between.